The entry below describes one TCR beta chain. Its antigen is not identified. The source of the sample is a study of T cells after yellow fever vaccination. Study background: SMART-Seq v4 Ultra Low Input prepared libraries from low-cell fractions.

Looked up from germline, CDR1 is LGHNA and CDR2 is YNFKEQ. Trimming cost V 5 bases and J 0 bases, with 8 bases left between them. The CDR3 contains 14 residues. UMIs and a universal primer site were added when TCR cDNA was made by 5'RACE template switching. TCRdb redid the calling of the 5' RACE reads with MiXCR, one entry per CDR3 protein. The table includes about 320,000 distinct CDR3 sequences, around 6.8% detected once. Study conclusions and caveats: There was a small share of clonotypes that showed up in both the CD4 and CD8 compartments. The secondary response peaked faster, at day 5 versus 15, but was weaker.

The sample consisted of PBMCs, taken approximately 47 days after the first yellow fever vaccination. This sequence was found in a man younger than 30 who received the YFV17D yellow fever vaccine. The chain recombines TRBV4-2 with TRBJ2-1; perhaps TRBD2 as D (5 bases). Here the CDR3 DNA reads TGTGCCAGCAGCATTGACTACTCCTACAATGAGCAGTTCTTC. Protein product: CASSIDYSYNEQFF.